The following is a T cell receptor beta chain sequence with its context. Data came from immunoSEQ multiplex PCR; TCRdb stores just in-frame clones and leaves some out. The sample records fewer than 250,000 clones, 80% to 95% being singletons. Seattle researchers signed up patients amid active infection and tracked them longitudinally. The entry originates in a study of blood T cell repertoires in COVID-19. Background on the study: The United States, Italy and Spain supplied acute and convalescent COVID-19 samples. PBMCs, B-cell-depleted T cells, or T cells provided the cDNA or gDNA that made up the material.

This CDR3 is 14 amino acids long. Germline CDR1 and CDR2: MNHEY and SVGAGI. V was cut by 3 bases and J by 3 bases, with 9 bases left in between. The sample comprised peripheral blood. The source is a man younger than 45 with COVID-19, enrolled during active disease. The chain combines TRBV6-5 with TRBJ1-3; a weak D match, TRBD1 (6 bases). The CDR3 DNA sequence: TGTGCCAGCAGTTATTCCAGGGGTGGAAACACCATATATTTT. Amino acid sequence: CASSYSRGGNTIYF.